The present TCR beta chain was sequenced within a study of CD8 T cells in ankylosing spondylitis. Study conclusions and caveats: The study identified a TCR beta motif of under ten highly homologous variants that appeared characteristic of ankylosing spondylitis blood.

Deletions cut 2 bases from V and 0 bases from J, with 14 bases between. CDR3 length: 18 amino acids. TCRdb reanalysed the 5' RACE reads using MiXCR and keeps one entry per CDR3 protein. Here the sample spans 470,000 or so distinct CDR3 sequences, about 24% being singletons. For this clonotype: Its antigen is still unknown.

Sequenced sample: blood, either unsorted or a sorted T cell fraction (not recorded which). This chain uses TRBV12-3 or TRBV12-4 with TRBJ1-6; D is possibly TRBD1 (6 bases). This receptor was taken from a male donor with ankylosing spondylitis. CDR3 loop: CASSLSQGSYSYNSPLHF. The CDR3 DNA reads TGTGCCAGCAGTTTATCACAGGGTTCTTACTCCTATAATTCACCCCTCCACTTT.